This T cell receptor beta chain was profiled in a study of shared clonotypes between healthy human individuals. From germline, CDR1 is SGHNT and CDR2 YYREEE (reference sequence). The CDR3 spans 12 residues. V was trimmed by 4 bases and J by 8 bases, leaving 12 bases between them. Methods used by the authors: ImmunoSEQ output lacked quality scores and full-length reads, limiting matched filtering. Produced via immunoSEQ multiplex PCR; TCRdb's table is partial and in-frame only. V and J calls and clone size are copied from that table; D and trimming were computed from the DNA. Counted here are roughly 1,000,000 clones, approximately 80% occurring once; the ten biggest clones make up 0.55% to 0.7%.

This TCR was sampled from a man between 18 and 29 years old in good health. Some clones in this sample may be carry-over from other donors' samples. This rearrangement joins TRBV5-4 to TRBJ1-2; D ambiguous. The sample was memory CD4+ T cells from PBMCs. As for subset: CD45RA-negative fraction. CDR3 residues: CASSQTHTGYTF. CDR3 nucleotide sequence: TGTGCCAGCAGCCAGACTCATACCGGCTACACCTTC.